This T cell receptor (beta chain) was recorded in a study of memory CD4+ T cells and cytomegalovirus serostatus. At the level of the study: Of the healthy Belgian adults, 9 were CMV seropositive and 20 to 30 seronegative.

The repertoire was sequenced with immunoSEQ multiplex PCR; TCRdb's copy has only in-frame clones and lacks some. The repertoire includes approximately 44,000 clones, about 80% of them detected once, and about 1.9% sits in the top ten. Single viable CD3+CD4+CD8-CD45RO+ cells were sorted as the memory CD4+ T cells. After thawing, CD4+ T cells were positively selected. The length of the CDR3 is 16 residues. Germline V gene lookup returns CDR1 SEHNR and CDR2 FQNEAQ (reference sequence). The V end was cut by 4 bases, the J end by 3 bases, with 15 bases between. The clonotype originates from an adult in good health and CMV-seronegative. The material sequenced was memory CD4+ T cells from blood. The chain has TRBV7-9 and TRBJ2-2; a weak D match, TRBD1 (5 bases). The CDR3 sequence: CASSSRGSRDTGELFF. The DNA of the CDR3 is TGTGCCAGCAGCTCGCGAGGATCCAGGGACACCGGGGAGCTGTTTTTT. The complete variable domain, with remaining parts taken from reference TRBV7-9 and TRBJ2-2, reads DTGVSQNPRHKITKRGQNVTFRCDPISEHNRLYWYRQTLGQGPEFLTYFQNEAQLEKSRLLSDRFSAERPKGSFSTLEIQRTEQGDSAMYLCASSSRGSRDTGELFFGEGSRLTVL.